A single T cell receptor (beta chain) is shown here with its context. The germline V and J ends were trimmed by 0 bases and 5 bases, with 11 bases remaining between them. Germline assignment: CDR1 SGDLS and CDR2 YYNGEE. The CDR3 length is 14 residues. Assignments of participants to cohorts depended upon their own reported clinical history. The data were obtained in a study of blood T cell repertoires in COVID-19. On the study more broadly: The samples span acute and convalescent COVID-19 from the United States, Italy and Spain. T cells, B-cell-depleted T cells, or PBMCs provided the cDNA or gDNA that served as material.

Using immunoSEQ multiplex PCR, the repertoire was profiled, and TCRdb retains in-frame clones only, with some absent. The table lists 130,000 or so clones, 84% of them singletons. The TCR was taken from a man aged 40-55 years with acute COVID-19. V is TRBV9 and J is TRBJ2-5, with a possible D match to TRBD2 (6 bases). Sequenced sample: PBMCs or T cells enriched from blood (not recorded which). The CDR3 DNA is TGTGCCAGCAGCGTAGCGGGAGTTGAGGAGACCCAGTACTTC. Translated: CASSVAGVEETQYF.